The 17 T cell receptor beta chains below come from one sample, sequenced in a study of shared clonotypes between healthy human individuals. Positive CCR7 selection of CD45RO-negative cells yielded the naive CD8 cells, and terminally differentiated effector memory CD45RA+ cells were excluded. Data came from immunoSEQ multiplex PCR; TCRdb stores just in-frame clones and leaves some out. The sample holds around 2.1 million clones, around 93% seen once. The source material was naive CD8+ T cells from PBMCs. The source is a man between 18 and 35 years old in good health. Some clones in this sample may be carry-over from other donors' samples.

CDR3 amino acids: CASSFTGEGVYEQYF. The CDR3 DNA sequence: TGTGCCAGCAGTTTTACAGGGGAGGGGGTTTACGAGCAGTACTTC. The V and J genes are TRBV27 and TRBJ2-7; the D call may be TRBD1 or TRBD2 (7 bases each). Trimming stripped 3 bases from V and 4 bases from J, with 16 bases between. The CDR3 is made up of 15 amino acids. Germline V CDR1 and CDR2: MNHEY, SMNVEV (reference sequence).

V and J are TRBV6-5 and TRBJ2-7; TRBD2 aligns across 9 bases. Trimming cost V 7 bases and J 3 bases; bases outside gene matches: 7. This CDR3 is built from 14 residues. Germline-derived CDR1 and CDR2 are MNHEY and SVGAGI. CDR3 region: CASKTSGPIYEQYF. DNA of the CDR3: TGTGCCAGCAAGACTAGCGGTCCGATCTACGAGCAGTACTTC.

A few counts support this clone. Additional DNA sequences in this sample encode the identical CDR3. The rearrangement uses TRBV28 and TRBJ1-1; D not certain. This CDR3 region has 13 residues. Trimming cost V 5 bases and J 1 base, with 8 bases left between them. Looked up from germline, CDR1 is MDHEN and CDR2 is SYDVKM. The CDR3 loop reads CASSASRNTEAFF. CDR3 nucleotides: TGTGCCAGCAGTGCCAGTAGGAACACTGAAGCTTTCTTT.

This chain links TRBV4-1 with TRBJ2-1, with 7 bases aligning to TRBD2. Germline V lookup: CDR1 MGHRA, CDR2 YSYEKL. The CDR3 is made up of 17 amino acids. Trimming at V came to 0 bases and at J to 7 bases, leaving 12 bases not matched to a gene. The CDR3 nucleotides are TGCGCCAGCAGCCAAGATCCCGGGAGGCGTCTGAGGAATGAGCAGTTCTTC. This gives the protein CASSQDPGRRLRNEQFF.

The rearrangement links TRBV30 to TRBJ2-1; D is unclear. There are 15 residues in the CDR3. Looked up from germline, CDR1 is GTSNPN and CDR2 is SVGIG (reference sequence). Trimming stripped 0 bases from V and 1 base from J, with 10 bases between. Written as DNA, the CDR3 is TGTGCCTGGAGTGTGGGGTACGGGTCCTACAATGAGCAGTTCTTC. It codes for CAWSVGYGSYNEQFF.

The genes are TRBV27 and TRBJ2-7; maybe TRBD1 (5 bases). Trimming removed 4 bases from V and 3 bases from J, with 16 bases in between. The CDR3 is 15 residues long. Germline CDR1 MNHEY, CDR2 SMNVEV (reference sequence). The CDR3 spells CASSWLGPAYYEQYF. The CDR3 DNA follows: TGTGCCAGCAGTTGGTTGGGGCCGGCGTACTACGAGCAGTACTTC.

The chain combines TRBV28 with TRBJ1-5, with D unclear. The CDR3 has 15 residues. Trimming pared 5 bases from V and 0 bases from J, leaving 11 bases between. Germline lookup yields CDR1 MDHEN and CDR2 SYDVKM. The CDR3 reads CASSPNYSSNQPQHF. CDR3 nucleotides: TGTGCCAGCAGTCCAAATTATTCTAGCAATCAGCCCCAGCATTTT.

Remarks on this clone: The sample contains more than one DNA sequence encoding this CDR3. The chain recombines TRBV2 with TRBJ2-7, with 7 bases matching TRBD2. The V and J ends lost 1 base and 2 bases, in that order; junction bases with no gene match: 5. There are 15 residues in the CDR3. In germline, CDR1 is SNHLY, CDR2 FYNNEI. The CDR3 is CASSEGGGGPYEQYF. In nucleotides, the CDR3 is TGTGCCAGCAGTGAAGGGGGGGGAGGGCCCTACGAGCAGTACTTC.

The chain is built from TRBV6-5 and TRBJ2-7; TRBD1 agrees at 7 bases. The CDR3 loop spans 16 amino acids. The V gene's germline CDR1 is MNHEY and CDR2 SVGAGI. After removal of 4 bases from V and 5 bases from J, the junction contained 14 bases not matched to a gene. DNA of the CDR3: TGTGCCAGCAGTTCGGGAATCGGGACAGAGGAGGACGAGCAGTACTTC. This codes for CASSSGIGTEEDEQYF.

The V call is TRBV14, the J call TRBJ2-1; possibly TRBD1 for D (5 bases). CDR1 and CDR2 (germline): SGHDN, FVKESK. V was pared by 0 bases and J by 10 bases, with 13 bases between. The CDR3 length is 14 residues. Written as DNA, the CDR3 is TGTGCCAGCAGCCAAGAGTATGGGGCGGCGGAGCAGTTCTTC. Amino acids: CASSQEYGAAEQFF. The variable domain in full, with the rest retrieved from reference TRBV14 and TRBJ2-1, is EAGVTQFPSHSVIEKGQTVTLRCDPISGHDNLYWYRRVMGKEIKFLLHFVKESKQDESGMPNNRFLAERTGGTYSTLKVQPAELEDSGVYFCASSQEYGAAEQFFGPGTRLTVL.

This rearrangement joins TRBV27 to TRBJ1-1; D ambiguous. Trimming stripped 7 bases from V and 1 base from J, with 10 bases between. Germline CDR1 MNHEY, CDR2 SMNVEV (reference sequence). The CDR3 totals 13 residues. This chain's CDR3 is CASTLGRNTEAFF. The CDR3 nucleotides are TGTGCCAGCACCCTGGGAAGGAACACTGAAGCTTTCTTT.

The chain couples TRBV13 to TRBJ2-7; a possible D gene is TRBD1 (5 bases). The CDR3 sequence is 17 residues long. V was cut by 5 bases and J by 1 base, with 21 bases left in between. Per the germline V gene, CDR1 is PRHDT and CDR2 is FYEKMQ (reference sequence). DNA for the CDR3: TGTGCCAGCAGCGAAAGGACAAACTCCCTATCTTCCTACGAGCAGTACTTC. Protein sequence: CASSERTNSLSSYEQYF.

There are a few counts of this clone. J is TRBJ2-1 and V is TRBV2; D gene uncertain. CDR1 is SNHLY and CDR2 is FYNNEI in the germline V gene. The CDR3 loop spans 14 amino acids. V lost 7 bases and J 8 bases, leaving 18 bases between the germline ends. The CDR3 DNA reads TGTGCCAGCAAGGGTACGGTCCAGGTCGATGAGCAGTTCTTC. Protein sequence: CASKGTVQVDEQFF.

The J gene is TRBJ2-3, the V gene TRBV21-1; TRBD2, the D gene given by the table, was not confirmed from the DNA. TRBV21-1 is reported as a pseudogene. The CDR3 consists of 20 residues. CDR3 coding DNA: TGTGCCAGCAGCCGCCGGGGACTAGCGGGAGTTAAAAGGGTCACAGATACGCAGTATTTT. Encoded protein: CASSRRGLAGVKRVTDTQYF.

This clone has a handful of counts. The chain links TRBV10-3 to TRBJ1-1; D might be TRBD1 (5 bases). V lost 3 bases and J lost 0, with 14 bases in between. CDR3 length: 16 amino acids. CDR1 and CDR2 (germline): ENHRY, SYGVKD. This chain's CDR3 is CAISDRAGFMNTEAFF. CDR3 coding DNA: TGTGCCATCAGTGATCGTGCAGGGTTTATGAACACTGAAGCTTTCTTT.

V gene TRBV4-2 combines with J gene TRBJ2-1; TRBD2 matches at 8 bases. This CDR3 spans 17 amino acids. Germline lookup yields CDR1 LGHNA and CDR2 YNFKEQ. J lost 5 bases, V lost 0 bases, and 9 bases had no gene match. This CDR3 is CASSQDRTVAGNNEQFF. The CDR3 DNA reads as TGTGCCAGCAGCCAAGATCGAACGGTAGCGGGAAACAATGAGCAGTTCTTC.

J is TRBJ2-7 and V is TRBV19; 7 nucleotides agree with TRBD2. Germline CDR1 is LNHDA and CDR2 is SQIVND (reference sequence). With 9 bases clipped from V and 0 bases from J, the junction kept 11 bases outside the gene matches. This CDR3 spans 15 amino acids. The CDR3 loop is CASRNPASGSYEQYF. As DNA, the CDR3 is TGTGCCAGCCGTAATCCTGCTAGCGGCTCCTACGAGCAGTACTTC.